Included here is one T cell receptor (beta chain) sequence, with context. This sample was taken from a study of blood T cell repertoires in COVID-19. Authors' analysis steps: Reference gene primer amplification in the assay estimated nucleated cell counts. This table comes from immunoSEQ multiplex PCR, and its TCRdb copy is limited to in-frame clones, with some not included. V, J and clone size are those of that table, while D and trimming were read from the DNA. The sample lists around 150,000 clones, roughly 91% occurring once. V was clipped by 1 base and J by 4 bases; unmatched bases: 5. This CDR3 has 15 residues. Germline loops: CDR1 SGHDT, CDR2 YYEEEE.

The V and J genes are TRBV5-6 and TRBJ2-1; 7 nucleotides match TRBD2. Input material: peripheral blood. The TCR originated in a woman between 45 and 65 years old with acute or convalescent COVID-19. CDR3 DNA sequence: TGTGCCAGCAGCTTGTTGCTAGCGGATTACAATGAGCAGTTCTTC. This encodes CASSLLLADYNEQFF. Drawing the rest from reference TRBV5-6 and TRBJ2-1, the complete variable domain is DAGVTQSPTHLIKTRGQQVTLRCSPKSGHDTVSWYQQALGQGPQFIFQYYEEEERQRGNFPDRFSGHQFPNYSSELNVNALLLGDSALYLCASSLLLADYNEQFFGPGTRLTVL.